What follows are 19 T cell receptor beta chains derived from one specimen sequenced in a study of Ad26.COV2.S vaccination and SARS-CoV-2 variants. Repertoires were generated with immunoSEQ multiplex PCR, while TCRdb's copy carries only in-frame clones and drops some. The sample carries about 350,000 clones, approximately 90% recorded once. This specimen was peripheral blood, taken after recovery from COVID-19. The origin of the receptors is a human donor who had recovered from COVID-19.

This rearrangement joins TRBV29-1 to TRBJ2-2, with D unresolved. The CDR3 covers 13 residues. V was cut by 5 bases and J by 5 bases, with 12 bases left in between. In germline, CDR1 is SQVTM, CDR2 ANQGSEA. The CDR3 region is CSVFGVQTGELFF. The CDR3 bases are TGCAGCGTTTTTGGGGTACAAACCGGGGAGCTGTTTTTT.

The chain joins TRBV5-1 to TRBJ2-1, with D uncertain. CDR1 SGHRS and CDR2 YFSETQ come from the germline V gene. V was shortened by 3 bases and J by 0 bases, with 10 bases between the two germline ends. The CDR3 sequence is 15 residues long. CDR3 loop: CASSSDGSSYNEQFF. In nucleotides, the CDR3 is TGCGCCAGCAGCTCCGACGGTAGCTCCTACAATGAGCAGTTCTTC.

The chain carries TRBV7-9 and TRBJ1-2; D call uncertain. The V end was cut by 1 base, the J end by 10 bases, with 22 bases between. Germline V CDR1 and CDR2: SEHNR, FQNEAQ (reference sequence). The CDR3 is 16 amino acids. CDR3 residues: CASSLGSHPGLGLYTF. The CDR3 DNA sequence: TGTGCCAGCAGCTTAGGATCTCACCCGGGTCTGGGTCTCTACACCTTC.

This chain uses TRBV18 with TRBJ2-5; TRBD1 agrees at 9 bases. Germline CDR1 KGHSH, CDR2 LQKENI. CDR3 length equals 14 residues. V lost 5 bases and J lost 5; bases outside the gene matches: 6. In DNA form, the CDR3 reads TGTGCCAGCTCAGCACAGGGGGCTGGGGAGACCCAGTACTTC. It specifies CASSAQGAGETQYF.

CDR3 residues: CASSLEHWTSDEQFF. The CDR3 nucleotides are TGTGCCAGCAGCCTAGAGCATTGGACTAGCGATGAGCAGTTCTTC. The J gene is TRBJ2-1, the V gene TRBV5-5; 9 positions agree with TRBD2. The germline CDR1 and CDR2 sequences are SGHKS and YYEKEE (reference sequence). V lost 4 bases to trimming and J lost 8 bases; unmatched junction nucleotides: 10. CDR3 length equals 15 residues.

This chain uses TRBV9 with TRBJ1-2; D is uncertain. Per germline, CDR1 SGDLS and CDR2 YYNGEE. The V and J ends lost 4 bases and 2 bases respectively, with 12 bases between them. This CDR3 region has 14 residues. The CDR3 DNA reads TGTGCCAGCAGCATAAACGGACGGAACTATGGCTACACCTTC. It codes for CASSINGRNYGYTF.

This chain uses TRBV12-3 or TRBV12-4 with TRBJ1-2; the D gene is possibly TRBD1 (5 bases). V lost 4 bases to trimming and J lost 6 bases, with 12 bases between them. The CDR3 is 13 amino acids. The CDR3 loop reads CASSSGRLNGYTF. The CDR3 nucleotides are TGTGCCAGCAGTTCGGGACGGCTAAATGGCTACACCTTC.

The chain uses TRBV27 and TRBJ2-2; possible D gene TRBD2, 6 bases. Trimming stripped 3 bases from V and 5 bases from J, with 13 bases between. The V gene's germline CDR1 is MNHEY and CDR2 SMNVEV (reference sequence). The CDR3 has 15 residues. The CDR3 protein is CASSFWSAGTGELFF. In DNA, the CDR3 is TGTGCCAGCAGTTTTTGGTCTGCGGGAACCGGGGAGCTGTTTTTT.

The chain uses TRBV19 and TRBJ1-1, with a weak D call TRBD1 (5 bases). The germline gives CDR1 LNHDA, CDR2 SQIVND (reference sequence). The germline V and J ends were trimmed by 0 bases and 0 bases, with 23 bases remaining between them. This CDR3 comprises 20 residues. CDR3 DNA sequence: TGTGCCAGTAGTATAGATTCGGCGGGGGTGACGGCGACTCTGAACACTGAAGCTTTCTTT. This translates into CASSIDSAGVTATLNTEAFF. The full variable domain, with the rest looked up from reference TRBV19 and TRBJ1-1, is DGGITQSPKYLFRKEGQNVTLSCEQNLNHDAMYWYRQDPGQGLRLIYYSQIVNDFQKGDIAEGYSVSREKKESFPLTVTSAQKNPTAFYLCASSIDSAGVTATLNTEAFFGQGTRLTVV.

This clone was recorded only once. The rearrangement joins TRBV2 to TRBJ1-1, with a weak D call TRBD1 (5 bases). V was clipped by 0 bases and J by 6 bases, with 14 bases between them. The length of the CDR3 is 15 residues. From germline, CDR1 is SNHLY and CDR2 FYNNEI. Here the CDR3 DNA reads TGTGCCAGCAGTGAAGCAAAGGGGCCGTATCCTGAAGCTTTCTTT. This encodes CASSEAKGPYPEAFF.

The chain joins TRBV4-1 to TRBJ2-1, with TRBD1 matching over 9 bases. The J segment lost 5 bases and the V segment lost 0 bases, leaving 8 bases of the junction unmatched. The CDR3 length is 17 residues. Per germline, CDR1 MGHRA and CDR2 YSYEKL. CDR3 sequence: CASSQEVIGQGNNEQFF. CDR3 DNA: TGCGCCAGCAGCCAAGAGGTAATCGGACAGGGGAACAATGAGCAGTTCTTC.

The CDR3 loop reads CASSIWPEAFF. For the CDR3, the DNA is TGTGCCAGTAGTATCTGGCCTGAAGCTTTCTTT. The chain combines TRBV19 with TRBJ1-1; D gene uncertain. Trimming pared 3 bases from V and 6 bases from J, leaving 5 bases between. This CDR3 spans 11 amino acids. Germline V gene sequence: CDR1 LNHDA, CDR2 SQIVND (reference sequence).

The J gene is TRBJ1-2, the V gene TRBV5-1; 7 nucleotides agree with TRBD1. Germline V gives CDR1 SGHRS, CDR2 YFSETQ. After removal of 4 bases from V and 14 bases from J, the junction contained 11 bases not matched to a gene. The CDR3 contains 12 residues. This CDR3 reads CASSRDPGQTTF. Here the CDR3 DNA reads TGCGCCAGCAGCAGGGATCCGGGACAGACGACCTTC.

In this sample, this clone turned up once. V usage is TRBV6-5 and J usage is TRBJ1-2; D is perhaps TRBD1 (6 bases). CDR1 MNHEY and CDR2 SVGAGI come from the germline V gene. V lost 10 bases, J lost 2 bases, and 11 bases lay in between. This CDR3 contains 12 residues. The CDR3 sequence: CATSRGNYGYTF. For the CDR3, the DNA is TGTGCCACTTCCAGGGGCAACTATGGCTACACCTTC.

This chain connects TRBV2 to TRBJ1-2, with D unresolved. CDR3 length: 13 amino acids. Between the trimmed V and J ends, which lost 4 bases and 5 bases, there was a span of 11 bases. CDR1 and CDR2 (germline): SNHLY, FYNNEI. The CDR3 nucleotides are TGTGCCAGCAGTGTCGTAGTCGGGTATGGCTACACCTTC. This sequence encodes CASSVVVGYGYTF.

Notes on this clone: Additional DNA sequences in this sample encode the identical CDR3. The rearrangement uses TRBV7-9 and TRBJ1-1; D not resolved. The CDR3 has 13 residues. CDR1 and CDR2 from the germline V gene are SEHNR and FQNEAQ (reference sequence). Trimming stripped 2 bases from V and 1 base from J, with 5 bases between. CDR3 DNA sequence: TGTGCCAGCAGCTTAAGCTCGAACACTGAAGCTTTCTTT. It encodes CASSLSSNTEAFF.

The gene calls are TRBV12-5 and TRBJ1-6; D gene ambiguous. V shed 3 bases and J shed 10 bases, with 13 bases lying between them. CDR1 LGHNT and CDR2 FRNRAP come from the germline V gene. The CDR3 runs 14 residues. The CDR3 protein is CASGFFLEGSPLHF. The CDR3 DNA sequence: TGTGCTAGTGGTTTCTTTCTGGAGGGATCACCCCTCCACTTT.

The gene calls are TRBV5-4 and TRBJ1-4, with 10 bases fitting TRBD1. In germline, CDR1 is SGHNT, CDR2 YYREEE (reference sequence). V shed 5 bases, J shed 7 bases, and the junction held 8 bases outside the gene matches. The CDR3 length is 15 residues. The CDR3 bases are TGTGCCAGCAGTTTGCCGGGACAGGGGCGTGAAAAACTGTTTTTT. This codes for CASSLPGQGREKLFF.

This chain links TRBV13 with TRBJ2-1, with unresolved D. Between the trimmed V and J ends, which lost 8 bases and 6 bases, there was a span of 8 bases. The CDR3 spans 11 residues. Germline V gene lookup returns CDR1 PRHDT and CDR2 FYEKMQ (reference sequence). CDR3 loop: CASSRSNEQFF. CDR3 bases: TGTGCCAGCTCTAGAAGCAATGAGCAGTTCTTC. Looking up the rest from reference TRBV13 and TRBJ2-1 gives the full variable domain: AAGVIQSPRHLIKEKRETATLKCYPIPRHDTVYWYQQGPGQDPQFLISFYEKMQSDKGSIPDRFSAQQFSDYHSELNMSSLELGDSALYFCASSRSNEQFFGPGTRLTVL.